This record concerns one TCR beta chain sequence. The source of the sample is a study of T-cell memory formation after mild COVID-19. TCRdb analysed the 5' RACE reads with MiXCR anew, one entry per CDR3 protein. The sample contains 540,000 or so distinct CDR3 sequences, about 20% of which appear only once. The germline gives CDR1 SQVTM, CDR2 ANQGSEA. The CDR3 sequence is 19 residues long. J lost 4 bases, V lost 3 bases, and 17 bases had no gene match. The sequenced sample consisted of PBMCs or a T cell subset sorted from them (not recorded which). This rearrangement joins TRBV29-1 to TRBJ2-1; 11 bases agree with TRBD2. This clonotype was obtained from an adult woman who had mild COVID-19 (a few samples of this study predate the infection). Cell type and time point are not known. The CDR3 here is CSVDSAVGGLAELYNEQFF. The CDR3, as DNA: TGCAGCGTTGATTCAGCTGTAGGGGGACTAGCGGAGCTTTACAATGAGCAGTTCTTC.